The 31 T cell receptor beta chains below come from one sample, sequenced in a study of blood T cells in healthy people across ages. The second PCR ran roughly 7 to 12 cycles with a sample-barcoded 5' primer and J-beta primers. A single record per CDR3 protein comes from TCRdb applying MiXCR to the 5' RACE reads. The sample yields under 1,000,000 distinct CDR3 sequences, 35% to 50% seen once. Sequencing was performed on blood. The receptors derive from a man older than 75 in good health.

This clonotype has more than one count but fewer than ten. One junction end disagrees with the germline gene, perhaps due to a read error. The V gene is TRBV20-1, the J gene TRBJ1-2, with no clear D. The CDR3 spans 10 residues. Per germline, CDR1 DFQATT and CDR2 SNEGSKA (reference sequence). This chain's CDR3 is CRANPYGYTF. As DNA, the CDR3 is TGCAGGGCTAACCCGTATGGCTACACCTTC.

This clonotype occurred once. The chain employs TRBV9 and TRBJ2-1, with 11 bases fitting TRBD2. The CDR3 runs to 14 residues. Germline V lookup: CDR1 SGDLS, CDR2 YYNGEE. V lost 0 bases, J lost 8 bases, and 1 base stayed unmatched. CDR3 sequence: CASSVEGLADEQFF. The CDR3 nucleotides are TGTGCCAGCAGCGTAGAGGGACTAGCGGATGAGCAGTTCTTC.

This clonotype has only a few counts. The CDR3 nucleotides are TGTGCCAGCTCCCTTGATCAAGTGGGGGGCACAGATACGCAGTATTTT. The encoded protein is CASSLDQVGGTDTQYF. This chain uses TRBV18 with TRBJ2-3, with D perhaps being TRBD1 or TRBD2 (5 bases each). The CDR3 has 16 amino acids. The germline gives CDR1 KGHSH, CDR2 LQKENI. Trimming stripped 6 bases from V and 1 base from J, with 17 bases between.

This chain joins TRBV3-1 and TRBJ2-3, with D hard to call. V dropped 0 bases and J dropped 6 bases, with 10 bases sitting between them. Germline V CDR1 and CDR2: LGHDT, YNNKEL (reference sequence). The CDR3 length is 14 residues. The CDR3 bases are TGTGCCAGCAGCCAAGATCGGTCCGGGGATACGCAGTATTTT. Amino acid sequence: CASSQDRSGDTQYF.

This sequence joins TRBV28 and TRBJ2-5; maybe TRBD2 (5 bases). With the DNA end fitting TRBJ2-7 better, the J assignment may be wrong. CDR3 length: 16 residues. In germline, CDR1 is MDHEN, CDR2 SYDVKM. Written as DNA, the CDR3 is TGTGCCAGTGAGGGCGCCAGCTTCGGACCCCCGGGCGAGCAGTACTTC. This gives the protein CASEGASFGPPGEQYF.

The V call is TRBV5-1, the J call TRBJ2-3; 8 positions match TRBD1. Trimming removed 4 bases from V and 4 bases from J; junction bases left unmatched: 5. The CDR3 covers 14 residues. The V gene's germline CDR1 is SGHRS and CDR2 YFSETQ. The CDR3 protein is CASSTGQGPDTQYF. Written as DNA, the CDR3 is TGCGCCAGCAGCACAGGACAGGGCCCAGATACGCAGTATTTT.

This chain links TRBV20-1 with TRBJ2-7, with 10 positions matching TRBD1. Germline CDR1 reads DFQATT; CDR2 reads SNEGSKA (reference sequence). V was clipped by 2 bases and J by 2 bases; unmatched bases: 6. This CDR3 spans 15 amino acids. The CDR3 region has the DNA TGCAGTGCTAGAACGGGGACAGGGGAAACCTACGAGCAGTACTTC. It yields the protein CSARTGTGETYEQYF.

On this clonotype: At one boundary the junction diverges from the germline segment, which might be a read error. The chain links TRBV20-1 to TRBJ2-3; D call uncertain. The CDR3 consists of 12 residues. Germline loops: CDR1 DFQATT, CDR2 SNEGSKA (reference sequence). CDR3 sequence reads: CGAYVPRDTQYF. The CDR3 DNA reads as TGCGGTGCTTATGTTCCTCGGGATACGCAGTATTTT.

The chain combines TRBV9 with TRBJ1-1, with TRBD1 matching over 9 bases. V shed 3 bases and J 7 bases; nucleotides not matched to a gene: 10. The germline CDR1 and CDR2 sequences are SGDLS and YYNGEE. The CDR3 extends over 15 amino acids. CDR3 DNA: TGTGCCAGCAGCGCGGGGGGACAGGGAAATGGTGAAGCTTTCTTT. It yields the protein CASSAGGQGNGEAFF.

Only a few counts were recorded for this clonotype. CDR3 in DNA: TGTGCCAGCACGCGTACAGCGGGAGACTACAATGAGCAGTTCTTC. It yields the protein CASTRTAGDYNEQFF. This chain uses TRBV6-2 or TRBV6-3 with TRBJ2-1; 8 bases line up with TRBD2. This CDR3 spans 15 amino acids. Germline V gene data show CDR1 as MNHEY and CDR2 as SVGEGT. V dropped 7 bases and J dropped 3; count of bases not matched to a gene: 8.

The V gene is TRBV20-1, the J gene TRBJ2-2; 7 nucleotides agree with TRBD2. The CDR3 covers 14 residues. Germline V gene lookup returns CDR1 DFQATT and CDR2 SNEGSKA (reference sequence). V shed 3 bases, J shed 6 bases, and the junction held 7 bases outside the gene matches. This chain's CDR3 is CSARLAEGPGELFF. The CDR3 DNA follows: TGCAGTGCTAGGCTAGCGGAGGGCCCCGGGGAGCTGTTTTTT.

The chain joins TRBV12-3 or TRBV12-4 to TRBJ1-4, with TRBD1 identical over 11 bases. The length of the CDR3 is 18 residues. V was pared by 4 bases and J by 2 bases, with 9 bases of the junction left unmatched. CDR3 loop: CASSSGQGAVGTNEKLFF. CDR3 DNA sequence: TGTGCCAGCAGTTCCGGACAGGGGGCAGTAGGGACTAATGAAAAACTGTTTTTT.

V gene TRBV4-1 combines with J gene TRBJ1-1, with D possibly being TRBD1 (5 bases). Germline CDR1 reads MGHRA; CDR2 reads YSYEKL. The CDR3 covers 14 residues. Trimming took off 9 bases at V and 1 base at J, with 15 bases between the two ends. The CDR3 reads CASRAGTANTEAFF. In DNA, the CDR3 is TGCGCCAGTAGAGCCGGGACGGCGAACACTGAAGCTTTCTTT.

The chain recombines TRBV15 with TRBJ1-2; 12 nucleotides agree with TRBD1. The CDR3 length is 16 residues. In germline, CDR1 is LNHNV, CDR2 YYDKDF (reference sequence). J was trimmed by 8 bases and V by 0 bases; bases with no gene match: 7. The CDR3 region is CATSRDRDRGPIGYTF. The CDR3 bases are TGTGCCACCAGCAGAGACCGGGACAGGGGGCCGATCGGCTACACCTTC.

CDR3 sequence: CSARVTSDTEAFF. CDR3 bases: TGCAGTGCTAGAGTTACCTCGGACACTGAAGCTTTCTTT. This chain joins TRBV20-1 and TRBJ1-1; D unclear. The V gene lost 1 base and the J gene lost 3 bases, with 9 bases spanning the gap. CDR3 length equals 13 residues. Germline lookup yields CDR1 DFQATT and CDR2 SNEGSKA (reference sequence).

CDR3 DNA sequence: TGTGCCAGCAGCTTAGTCATGGCGGATACGCAGTATTTT. Translating gives CASSLVMADTQYF. The chain links TRBV11-1 to TRBJ2-3; D unresolved. The CDR3 extends over 13 amino acids. V was trimmed by 1 base and J by 6 bases, leaving 8 bases between them. Germline V gene lookup returns CDR1 SGHAT and CDR2 FQDESV (reference sequence).

In nucleotides, the CDR3 is TGTGCCATCCGCGGAGGGGGAGGGCAGTTCTTC. It yields the protein CAIRGGGGQFF. The chain uses TRBV7-9 and TRBJ2-1; D is possibly TRBD1 or TRBD2 (6 bases each). Germline V gene sequence: CDR1 SEHNR, CDR2 FQNEAQ (reference sequence). The V gene lost 10 bases and the J gene lost 12 bases, with 16 bases spanning the gap. The CDR3 spans 11 residues. Variable domain in full (rest from reference TRBV7-9 and TRBJ2-1): DTGVSQNPRHKITKRGQNVTFRCDPISEHNRLYWYRQTLGQGPEFLTYFQNEAQLEKSRLLSDRFSAERPKGSFSTLEIQRTEQGDSAMYLCAIRGGGGQFFGPGTRLTVL.

V is TRBV2 and J is TRBJ2-3; tentative D call: TRBD2 (5 bases). V lost 6 bases and J 4 bases, leaving 8 bases between the germline ends. Germline-derived CDR1 and CDR2 are SNHLY and FYNNEI. CDR3 length: 12 residues. CDR3 sequence: CASRELADTQYF. CDR3 in DNA: TGTGCCAGCAGGGAACTAGCAGATACGCAGTATTTT.

This rearrangement joins TRBV18 to TRBJ2-4; 11 bases line up with TRBD2. Near its end, the DNA agrees better with TRBJ2-7, so the J call may be wrong. CDR1 and CDR2 from the germline V gene are KGHSH and LQKENI. This CDR3 is 14 amino acids long. This CDR3 is CASSPIAGGYEQYF. The CDR3 coding sequence is TGTGCCAGCTCACCAATAGCGGGAGGGTACGAGCAGTACTTC.

In regard to this clonotype: A much larger clone sits a single nucleotide away, making a read error possible. V is TRBV13 and J is TRBJ2-5; 8 bases are a match to TRBD1. The better agreement between TRBJ2-7 and the DNA end casts doubt on the J call. Per germline, CDR1 PRHDT and CDR2 FYEKMQ (reference sequence). This CDR3 is built from 14 residues. The CDR3 DNA sequence: TGTGCCAGCAGCCCCCGGACAGGGTACTACGAGCAGTACTTC. Residues: CASSPRTGYYEQYF.

V gene TRBV5-1 combines with J gene TRBJ2-5, with a tentative D call TRBD1 (5 bases). The better agreement between TRBJ2-7 and the DNA end casts doubt on the J call. The CDR3 consists of 14 residues. The germline V gene has CDR1 SGHRS and CDR2 YFSETQ. CDR3 sequence reads: CASSLEQAPYEQYF. As DNA, the CDR3 is TGCGCCAGCAGCTTGGAACAGGCTCCCTACGAGCAGTACTTC.

This clonotype has more than one count but fewer than ten. The CDR3 DNA reads as TGTGCCTGGGATAGGGGGCTCGGTGATTCACCCCTCCACTTT. As protein: CAWDRGLGDSPLHF. The chain combines TRBV30 with TRBJ1-6, with 7 positions matching TRBD1. The CDR3 runs 14 residues. Losses at the gene ends were 5 bases for V and 8 bases for J; bases not matched to a gene: 9. The germline V gene has CDR1 GTSNPN and CDR2 SVGIG (reference sequence).

The gene calls are TRBV20-1 and TRBJ2-5; D is ambiguous. Trimming stripped 6 bases from V and 11 bases from J, with 22 bases between. This CDR3 is 13 amino acids long. Germline values: CDR1 DFQATT, CDR2 SNEGSKA (reference sequence). The CDR3, as DNA: TGCAGTGCCGCCAGGTTATTCGGCAATGAGCAGTACTTC. Translation gives CSAARLFGNEQYF.

This clonotype turned up a few times. The chain uses TRBV7-3 and TRBJ2-1; 13 bases are shared with TRBD2. V shed 4 bases, J shed 8 bases, and the junction held 11 bases outside the gene matches. The CDR3 length is 17 residues. CDR1 is SGHTA, CDR2 FQGTGA, per germline. The CDR3 loop reads CASSSTSGRTPSHEQFF. The CDR3 nucleotides read TGTGCCAGCAGCTCGACTAGCGGGAGGACTCCCTCCCATGAGCAGTTCTTC. Full variable domain (outside the CDR3, taken from reference TRBV7-3 and TRBJ2-1): GAGVSQTPSNKVTEKGKYVELRCDPISGHTALYWYRQSLGQGPEFLIYFQGTGAADDSGLPNDRFFAVRPEGSVSTLKIQRTERGDSAVYLCASSSTSGRTPSHEQFFGPGTRLTVL.

This clonotype was detected ten times or more. The rearrangement joins TRBV6-2 or TRBV6-3 to TRBJ2-7, with 8 bases fitting TRBD2. Germline lookup yields CDR1 MNHEY and CDR2 SVGEGT. V dropped 2 bases and J dropped 12; count of bases not matched to a gene: 6. CDR3 size: 12 residues. Here the CDR3 reads CASSYGLAGLYF. The CDR3 DNA reads TGTGCCAGCAGTTACGGACTAGCCGGTTTGTACTTC.

The chain combines TRBV5-1 with TRBJ2-5, with 8 bases that match TRBD1. J was trimmed by 5 bases and V by 3 bases; bases with no gene match: 12. Per the germline V gene, CDR1 is SGHRS and CDR2 is YFSETQ. CDR3 length: 16 residues. CDR3 bases: TGCGCCAGCAGCTCACAGACCCCAGGGGGCGGGGAGACCCAGTACTTC. This gives the protein CASSSQTPGGGETQYF. Supplemented by reference TRBV5-1 and TRBJ2-5, the full variable domain reads KAGVTQTPRYLIKTRGQQVTLSCSPISGHRSVSWYQQTPGQGLQFLFEYFSETQRNKGNFPGRFSGRQFSNSRSEMNVSTLELGDSALYLCASSSQTPGGGETQYFGPGTRLLVL.

This clonotype appeared a few times. The rearrangement joins TRBV3-1 to TRBJ2-5; no clear D. The V end lost 0 bases, the J end lost 0 bases, and 11 bases lay between the germline ends. There are 16 residues in the CDR3. CDR1 LGHDT and CDR2 YNNKEL come from the germline V gene (reference sequence). DNA of the CDR3: TGTGCCAGCAGCCAAGATGTAAACGGACACCAAGAGACCCAGTACTTC. Protein: CASSQDVNGHQETQYF.

The count of this clonotype is one. This chain joins TRBV20-1 and TRBJ2-4; no definite D call. The better agreement between TRBJ2-5 and the DNA end casts doubt on the J call. CDR1 is DFQATT and CDR2 is SNEGSKA in the germline V gene (reference sequence). The CDR3 has 13 amino acids. CDR3 DNA: TGCAGTGCTAGCCGGTCGAACAAAGAGACCCAGTACTTC. This gives the protein CSASRSNKETQYF.

Only a few counts were recorded for this clonotype. V usage is TRBV6-1 and J usage is TRBJ2-7; D not resolved. Trimming shortened V by 6 bases and J by 1 base, and 13 bases separated the two germline ends. Germline V gene lookup returns CDR1 MNHNS and CDR2 SASEGT. The CDR3 is 14 residues long. CDR3 amino acids: CASRNERDSYEQYF. The DNA for the CDR3 is TGTGCCAGCAGGAACGAGCGAGATTCCTACGAGCAGTACTTC.

V gene TRBV5-1 combines with J gene TRBJ2-5, with TRBD2 identical over 11 bases. Germline V gene lookup returns CDR1 SGHRS and CDR2 YFSETQ. CDR3 length equals 17 residues. V gave up 7 bases and J gave up 5 bases; unmatched junction bases: 16. The CDR3 spells CASATGTSGGGTETQYF. The CDR3 nucleotides are TGCGCCAGCGCTACCGGGACTAGCGGAGGGGGAACCGAGACCCAGTACTTC.

This clonotype showed up just a few times. The chain uses TRBV5-1 and TRBJ2-5, with D maybe TRBD1 (6 bases). The CDR3 totals 14 residues. Germline V lookup: CDR1 SGHRS, CDR2 YFSETQ. The V end lost 6 bases, the J end lost 5 bases, and 17 bases lay between the germline ends. The CDR3 DNA sequence: TGCGCCAGCACTGTTACGAGGGGGAGCGAGACCCAGTACTTC. Its protein product is CASTVTRGSETQYF.